This T cell receptor (beta chain) is drawn from a study of blood T cell repertoires in COVID-19. Study context: Specimens from acute and convalescent COVID-19 originated in the United States, Italy and Spain. T cells, B-cell-depleted T cells, or PBMCs supplied cDNA or gDNA.

There are a few counts of this clone. In the authors' workflow: Amplification from reference gene primers served as the basis for estimated nucleated cell counts. Repertoires were generated with immunoSEQ multiplex PCR, while TCRdb's copy carries only in-frame clones and drops some. D and trimming come from the DNA, and the V and J calls and clone size come from that table. The profile shows about 200,000 clones, around 86% of them singletons. Trimming took 1 base from V and 7 from J, leaving 11 bases between them. Germline V gene data show CDR1 as LGHDT and CDR2 as YNNKEL (reference sequence). The CDR3 is made up of 15 amino acids.

J is TRBJ1-6 and V is TRBV3-1 (or the pseudogene TRBV3-2), with D possibly TRBD1 on 5 matching bases. Source material: peripheral blood. This TCR came from a human donor in a cohort sampled during active COVID-19. CDR3 in amino acids: CASSQGRAGNSPLHF. The CDR3 DNA reads as TGTGCCAGCAGCCAAGGCAGGGCGGGGAATTCACCCCTCCACTTT.